These 32 T cell receptor beta chains originate from one sample sequenced in a study of T cell responses to AZD1222 COVID-19 vaccine. The protocol was immunoSEQ multiplex PCR, while the TCRdb copy is restricted to in-frame clones and leaves out a portion. The sample lists more than 150,000 clones; around 90% were seen once. Sequencing was performed on peripheral blood, taken 28 days after the second AZD1222 dose. These receptor sequences come from an adult who received the AZD1222 COVID-19 vaccine.

The chain links TRBV14 to TRBJ2-2; 7 bases agree with TRBD2. Germline V gene lookup returns CDR1 SGHDN and CDR2 FVKESK. The CDR3 totals 15 residues. After removal of 2 bases from V and 5 bases from J, the junction contained 5 bases not matched to a gene. The CDR3 region is CASSQISGLTGELFF. In nucleotides, the CDR3 is TGTGCCAGCAGCCAAATTAGCGGGTTGACCGGGGAGCTGTTTTTT.

The chain carries TRBV29-1 and TRBJ1-1, with D possibly matching TRBD1 (5 bases). CDR3 length: 13 residues. Germline V lookup: CDR1 SQVTM, CDR2 ANQGSEA. With 4 bases removed from V and 6 bases from J, the gap between germline ends came to 15 bases. The CDR3 loop reads CSVGALGRAEAFF. In DNA, the CDR3 is TGCAGCGTTGGGGCCTTGGGGCGGGCTGAAGCTTTCTTT.

This chain links TRBV4-1 with TRBJ1-3; 7 nucleotides agree with TRBD1. Unmatched junction bases numbered 4, after V lost 2 bases and J lost 6 bases. Germline-derived CDR1 and CDR2 are MGHRA and YSYEKL. The CDR3 runs to 14 residues. CDR3 bases: TGCGCCAGCAGCCAACCCGGACAGGCAAACACCATATATTTT. The encoded protein is CASSQPGQANTIYF.

The rearrangement joins TRBV2 to TRBJ2-1; 11 bases agree with TRBD1. Germline V lookup: CDR1 SNHLY, CDR2 FYNNEI. The CDR3 sequence is 14 residues long. With V trimmed by 6 bases and J by 7 bases, 5 bases remained unmatched. This CDR3 reads CASRRDRGTNEQFF. Here the CDR3 DNA reads TGTGCCAGCAGAAGGGACAGGGGGACAAATGAGCAGTTCTTC.

V gene TRBV5-4 combines with J gene TRBJ1-2, with a weak D call TRBD1 (5 bases). The germline V gene encodes CDR1 SGHNT and CDR2 YYREEE (reference sequence). Trimming took 2 bases from V and 4 from J, leaving 12 bases between them. This CDR3 spans 14 amino acids. CDR3 protein: CASSFQGLLYGYTF. The CDR3 nucleotides are TGTGCCAGCAGCTTCCAGGGACTCCTCTATGGCTACACCTTC.

This chain connects TRBV6-2 or TRBV6-3 to TRBJ2-7; 8 bases match TRBD1. CDR3 length equals 13 residues. Losses at the gene ends were 6 bases for V and 3 bases for J; bases not matched to a gene: 4. Germline loops: CDR1 MNHEY, CDR2 SVGEGT. The CDR3 sequence: CASSRQGSYEQYF. In DNA form, the CDR3 reads TGTGCCAGCAGCCGACAGGGGAGCTACGAGCAGTACTTC.

The chain combines TRBV7-9 with TRBJ1-3; D possibly corresponds to TRBD1 (5 bases). Germline CDR1 SEHNR, CDR2 FQNEAQ (reference sequence). The CDR3 runs 16 residues. The V and J ends lost 6 bases and 0 bases respectively, with 15 bases between them. The CDR3 region has the DNA TGTGCCAGCAGTGACAGCAGCCTCCTCTCTGGAAACACCATATATTTT. It codes for CASSDSSLLSGNTIYF.

The chain combines TRBV12-3 or TRBV12-4 with TRBJ1-3; D gene unclear. Trimming left V 6 bases short and J 2 bases short, with 8 bases between. There are 13 residues in the CDR3. Here the CDR3 reads CASRWGTGNTIYF. The CDR3 bases are TGTGCCAGCAGGTGGGGTACTGGAAACACCATATATTTT.

With regard to this clone: Its ends do not fully match the called genes, so a read error is possible. The chain uses TRBV7-7 and TRBJ1-6; possible D gene TRBD1, 6 bases. The CDR3 extends over 13 amino acids. Germline-derived CDR1 and CDR2 are SSHAT and FNYEAQ (reference sequence). As DNA, the CDR3 is TGTGCTAGCAGCTTAGGGGGGAATTCACCCCTCCACTTT. Amino acids: CASSLGGNSPLHF.

The chain links TRBV5-6 to TRBJ1-2; D remains unclear. This CDR3 comprises 13 residues. The V end was cut by 0 bases, the J end by 8 bases, with 11 bases between. Germline assignment: CDR1 SGHDT and CDR2 YYEEEE. The CDR3 bases are TGTGCCAGCAGCTTGGTCCAGGCTGGCGGCTACACCTTC. Translated, it gives CASSLVQAGGYTF.

The chain joins TRBV7-9 to TRBJ2-7; 9 bases fit TRBD1. This CDR3 has 12 residues. The V and J ends lost 5 bases and 6 bases, in that order; junction bases with no gene match: 2. Germline assignment: CDR1 SEHNR and CDR2 FQNEAQ (reference sequence). Written as DNA, the CDR3 is TGTGCCAGCAGCGCGACAGGGGGCGAGCAGTACTTC. Amino acids: CASSATGGEQYF.

V gene TRBV7-9 combines with J gene TRBJ1-1, with D tentatively TRBD1 (6 bases). V was trimmed by 6 bases and J by 1 base, leaving 18 bases between them. The CDR3 loop spans 16 amino acids. Germline lookup yields CDR1 SEHNR and CDR2 FQNEAQ (reference sequence). The CDR3 spells CASRAHPRGANTEAFF. CDR3 in DNA: TGTGCCAGCAGAGCGCACCCCAGGGGCGCGAACACTGAAGCTTTCTTT.

The CDR3 protein is CASSWTFTNTGELFF. The CDR3 region has the DNA TGTGCCAGCAGTTGGACGTTTACGAACACCGGGGAGCTGTTTTTT. The rearrangement joins TRBV6-5 to TRBJ2-2; no reliable D call. CDR3 length equals 15 residues. The germline gives CDR1 MNHEY, CDR2 SVGAGI. Trimming cost V 4 bases and J 0 bases, with 9 bases left between them.

This chain links TRBV28 with TRBJ2-2, with TRBD2 matching 7 bases. The CDR3 has 18 residues. Germline CDR1 and CDR2: MDHEN and SYDVKM. Trimming cost V 5 bases and J 5 bases; bases outside gene matches: 17. The CDR3, as DNA: TGTGCCAGCAGTGGGCCACTTGGAGGGAGGGCCGGAACCGGGGAGCTGTTTTTT. The encoded protein is CASSGPLGGRAGTGELFF.

This sequence joins TRBV6-1 and TRBJ1-5; D remains ambiguous. Trimming removed 3 bases at V and 3 bases at J, with 6 bases between. The germline CDR1 and CDR2 sequences are MNHNS and SASEGT. This CDR3 region has 13 residues. The CDR3 nucleotides are TGTGCCAGCAGTGACACAGACAATCAGCCCCAGCATTTT. Protein product: CASSDTDNQPQHF.

The gene calls are TRBV19 and TRBJ2-1; unclear D gene. Trimming cost V 3 bases and J 0 bases, with 9 bases left between them. This CDR3 spans 15 amino acids. Germline V lookup: CDR1 LNHDA, CDR2 SQIVND (reference sequence). The CDR3 bases are TGTGCCAGTAGTATTTTTACCGACTCCTACAATGAGCAGTTCTTC. As protein: CASSIFTDSYNEQFF. Using reference TRBV19 and TRBJ2-1 for the parts outside the CDR3, the full variable domain is DGGITQSPKYLFRKEGQNVTLSCEQNLNHDAMYWYRQDPGQGLRLIYYSQIVNDFQKGDIAEGYSVSREKKESFPLTVTSAQKNPTAFYLCASSIFTDSYNEQFFGPGTRLTVL.

J is TRBJ1-1 and V is TRBV3-1 (or the pseudogene TRBV3-2); D ambiguous. The V gene's germline CDR1 is LGHDT and CDR2 YNNKEL (reference sequence). V was cut by 1 base and J by 4 bases, with 7 bases left in between. The CDR3 runs 13 residues. This CDR3 is CASSQVVGTEAFF. CDR3 in DNA: TGTGCCAGCAGCCAAGTGGTCGGCACTGAAGCTTTCTTT.

This chain links TRBV6-5 with TRBJ2-3; D unclear. Germline-derived CDR1 and CDR2 are MNHEY and SVGAGI. Trimming removed 2 bases at V and 0 bases at J, with 6 bases between. The CDR3 extends over 14 amino acids. The CDR3 DNA is TGTGCCAGCAGTTACGGGGATAGCACAGATACGCAGTATTTT. Its translation is CASSYGDSTDTQYF.

The chain couples TRBV27 to TRBJ1-1, with D possibly being TRBD1 (5 bases). The V gene's germline CDR1 is MNHEY and CDR2 SMNVEV (reference sequence). The CDR3 runs to 14 residues. V lost 2 bases and J 6 bases, leaving 13 bases between the germline ends. The CDR3 reads CASSLPTAPSEAFF. DNA for the CDR3: TGTGCCAGCAGTTTACCGACAGCTCCTTCTGAAGCTTTCTTT.

The chain employs TRBV7-9 and TRBJ1-1; 8 bases are a match to TRBD1. The trim removed 1 base at V and 1 base at J, leaving 2 bases unmatched. Germline V lookup: CDR1 SEHNR, CDR2 FQNEAQ (reference sequence). The CDR3 length is 15 residues. The CDR3: CASSLGDRGNTEAFF. The CDR3 DNA follows: TGTGCCAGCAGCTTAGGAGACAGGGGGAACACTGAAGCTTTCTTT.

The chain carries TRBV5-1 and TRBJ2-2, with a possible D match to TRBD2 (7 bases). Germline CDR1 SGHRS, CDR2 YFSETQ. The V end was cut by 0 bases, the J end by 0 bases, with 9 bases between. The CDR3 spans 16 residues. The CDR3 nucleotides are TGCGCCAGCAGCTTGGTGGGGGGGCCGAACACCGGGGAGCTGTTTTTT. This encodes CASSLVGGPNTGELFF.

The chain links TRBV5-1 to TRBJ2-2, with TRBD1 as a possible D gene (5 bases). Looked up from germline, CDR1 is SGHRS and CDR2 is YFSETQ. The CDR3 length is 15 residues. V was cut by 0 bases and J by 4 bases, with 10 bases left in between. The chain's CDR3 is CASSLEGLTTGELFF. The CDR3 DNA sequence: TGCGCCAGCAGCTTGGAGGGGCTGACCACCGGGGAGCTGTTTTTT. Variable domain in full (rest from reference TRBV5-1 and TRBJ2-2): KAGVTQTPRYLIKTRGQQVTLSCSPISGHRSVSWYQQTPGQGLQFLFEYFSETQRNKGNFPGRFSGRQFSNSRSEMNVSTLELGDSALYLCASSLEGLTTGELFFGEGSRLTVL.

The chain carries TRBV23-1 and TRBJ1-5, with TRBD1 matching 8 bases. TRBV23-1 is treated as an ORF (open reading frame) with a function not yet certain. The CDR3 contains 15 residues. V was clipped by 5 bases and J by 5 bases; unmatched bases: 8. CDR3 residues: CASSCIGQGDQPQHF. In DNA, the CDR3 is TGCGCCAGCAGTTGTATTGGACAGGGTGATCAGCCCCAGCATTTT.

This sequence joins TRBV11-2 and TRBJ1-2; D might be TRBD1 (5 bases). V was clipped by 5 bases and J by 8 bases, with 15 bases between them. This CDR3 region has 13 residues. Germline assignment: CDR1 SGHAT and CDR2 FQNNGV. CDR3 coding DNA: TGTGCCAGCAGCACCGGAGGGGAATGGGGCTACACCTTC. Translated, it gives CASSTGGEWGYTF.

The V call is TRBV19, the J call TRBJ1-2, with 10 bases identical to TRBD1. The ends lost 8 bases at V and 6 bases at J; junction bases unmatched: 12. The germline V gene encodes CDR1 LNHDA and CDR2 SQIVND (reference sequence). The CDR3 has 15 residues. The CDR3 DNA follows: TGTGCCAGTTCGGACAGGGGGTATACCTTGGATGGCTACACCTTC. This translates into CASSDRGYTLDGYTF.

The rearrangement links TRBV19 to TRBJ2-3, with D possibly being TRBD1 (5 bases). CDR1 is LNHDA and CDR2 is SQIVND in the germline V gene (reference sequence). V was trimmed by 5 bases and J by 1 base, leaving 16 bases between them. This CDR3 is built from 16 residues. CDR3 in DNA: TGTGCCAGTAGTGCCCAGGGTCTGGTGGGCACAGATACGCAGTATTTT. Protein product: CASSAQGLVGTDTQYF.

CDR3 sequence (DNA): TGTGCCAGCAGTGAGGGGAGTAGGACTGAAGCTTTCTTT. Translating gives CASSEGSRTEAFF. This chain uses TRBV28 with TRBJ1-1, with D perhaps matching TRBD1 (5 bases). CDR3 length equals 13 residues. V lost 5 bases and J 5 bases, leaving 12 bases between the germline ends. Germline V lookup: CDR1 MDHEN, CDR2 SYDVKM.

V and J are TRBV30 and TRBJ1-1; TRBD1 agrees at 9 bases. Germline-derived CDR1 and CDR2 are GTSNPN and SVGIG (reference sequence). The length of the CDR3 is 14 residues. Germline trimming cut 2 bases from V and 5 bases from J; bases unmatched to any gene: 6. CDR3 residues: CAWSLGTGQTEAFF. The DNA of the CDR3 is TGTGCCTGGAGTTTAGGGACAGGGCAAACTGAAGCTTTCTTT.

The chain carries TRBV18 and TRBJ1-2, with a possible D match to TRBD1 (5 bases). V lost 2 bases and J 8 bases, leaving 21 bases between the germline ends. In germline, CDR1 is KGHSH, CDR2 LQKENI. There are 16 residues in the CDR3. For the CDR3, the DNA is TGTGCCAGCTCACCAGCAGGGACGCTGGTCAGAGGAGGCTACACCTTC. Amino acids: CASSPAGTLVRGGYTF.

This clone has a single count. The J gene is TRBJ1-5, the V gene TRBV5-6; TRBD1 aligns across 7 bases. Looked up from germline, CDR1 is SGHDT and CDR2 is YYEEEE. CDR3 size: 17 residues. Germline trimming cut 4 bases from V and 1 base from J; bases unmatched to any gene: 11. CDR3 sequence: CASSTRQGALSNQPQHF. For the CDR3, the DNA is TGTGCCAGCAGCACTCGACAGGGCGCATTAAGCAATCAGCCCCAGCATTTT. The full variable domain, with the rest looked up from reference TRBV5-6 and TRBJ1-5, is DAGVTQSPTHLIKTRGQQVTLRCSPKSGHDTVSWYQQALGQGPQFIFQYYEEEERQRGNFPDRFSGHQFPNYSSELNVNALLLGDSALYLCASSTRQGALSNQPQHFGDGTRLSIL.

The chain carries TRBV4-1 and TRBJ2-1, with D perhaps TRBD1 (5 bases). CDR1 is MGHRA and CDR2 is YSYEKL in the germline V gene. The CDR3 has 11 residues. With 3 bases removed from V and 9 bases from J, the gap between germline ends came to 6 bases. CDR3: CASSQQGEQFF. The CDR3 DNA follows: TGCGCCAGCAGCCAGCAGGGTGAGCAGTTCTTC.

This clone showed up just once. The chain carries TRBV5-5 and TRBJ1-1, with no clear D. The CDR3 is 13 residues long. Germline V gene lookup returns CDR1 SGHKS and CDR2 YYEKEE (reference sequence). V dropped 1 base and J dropped 6 bases, with 10 bases sitting between them. CDR3 coding DNA: TGTGCCAGCAGCTTGAAGATCGGACCTGAAGCTTTCTTT. This codes for CASSLKIGPEAFF.